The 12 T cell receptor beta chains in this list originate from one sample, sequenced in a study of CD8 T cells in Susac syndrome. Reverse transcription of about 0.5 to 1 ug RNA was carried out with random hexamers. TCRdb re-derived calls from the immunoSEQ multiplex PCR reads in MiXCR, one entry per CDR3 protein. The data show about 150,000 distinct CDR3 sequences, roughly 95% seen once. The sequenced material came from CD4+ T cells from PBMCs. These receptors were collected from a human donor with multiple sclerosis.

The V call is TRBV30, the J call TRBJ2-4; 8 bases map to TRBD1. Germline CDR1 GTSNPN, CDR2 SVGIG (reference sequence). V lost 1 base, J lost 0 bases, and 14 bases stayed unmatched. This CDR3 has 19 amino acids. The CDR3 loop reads CAWSGKDRVDFLAKNIQYF. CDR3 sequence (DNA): TGTGCCTGGAGTGGGAAGGACAGGGTAGATTTTTTAGCCAAAAACATTCAGTACTTC.

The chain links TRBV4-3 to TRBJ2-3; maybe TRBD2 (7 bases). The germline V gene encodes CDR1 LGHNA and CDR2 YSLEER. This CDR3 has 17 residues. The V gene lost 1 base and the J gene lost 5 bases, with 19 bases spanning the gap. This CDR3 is CASSQAARGGGQDTQYF. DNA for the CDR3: TGCGCCAGCAGCCAAGCGGCCCGGGGAGGGGGGCAAGATACGCAGTATTTT.

The DNA for the CDR3 is TGTGCCAGTAGGGTGGCGGCCAACCAAGAGACCCAGTACTTC. Translated, it gives CASRVAANQETQYF. This chain uses TRBV19 with TRBJ2-5; no reliable D call. Germline V gene data show CDR1 as LNHDA and CDR2 as SQIVND (reference sequence). With 6 bases removed from V and 0 bases from J, the gap between germline ends came to 11 bases. This CDR3 has 14 amino acids.

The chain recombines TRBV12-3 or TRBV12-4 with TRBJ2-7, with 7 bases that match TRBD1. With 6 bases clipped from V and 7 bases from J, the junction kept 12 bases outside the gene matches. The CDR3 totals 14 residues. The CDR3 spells CASRERTGYKEQYF. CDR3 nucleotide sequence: TGTGCCAGCAGGGAGAGGACAGGTTATAAGGAGCAGTACTTC.

CDR3: CATSPGGRAGNTIYF. The CDR3 DNA follows: TGTGCCACCTCCCCCGGGGGGAGGGCTGGAAACACCATATATTTT. The J gene is TRBJ1-3, the V gene TRBV15; the D gene is possibly TRBD1 (5 bases). The germline V gene encodes CDR1 LNHNV and CDR2 YYDKDF (reference sequence). The CDR3 is 15 amino acids. V dropped 8 bases and J dropped 2 bases, with 16 bases sitting between them.

DNA of the CDR3: TGCAGTGCTTTAGACTTTGAGCAGTTCTTC. Translated, it gives CSALDFEQFF. The chain combines TRBV20-1 with TRBJ2-1, with unresolved D. Trimming left V 5 bases short and J 9 bases short, with 8 bases between. Per the germline V gene, CDR1 is DFQATT and CDR2 is SNEGSKA (reference sequence). The CDR3 is 10 amino acids.

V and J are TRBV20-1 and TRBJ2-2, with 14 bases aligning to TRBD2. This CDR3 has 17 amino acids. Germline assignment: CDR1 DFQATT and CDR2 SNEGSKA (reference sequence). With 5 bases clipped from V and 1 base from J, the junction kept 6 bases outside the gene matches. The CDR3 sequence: CSAREGLAGVNTGELFF. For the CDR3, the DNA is TGCAGTGCTCGGGAGGGACTAGCGGGAGTGAACACCGGGGAGCTGTTTTTT.

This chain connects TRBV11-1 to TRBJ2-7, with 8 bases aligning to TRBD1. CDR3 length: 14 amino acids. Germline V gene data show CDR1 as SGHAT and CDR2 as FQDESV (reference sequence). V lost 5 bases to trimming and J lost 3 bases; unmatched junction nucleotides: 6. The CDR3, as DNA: TGTGCCAGCAGCCAGGACAGGGTTTACTACGAGCAGTACTTC. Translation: CASSQDRVYYEQYF. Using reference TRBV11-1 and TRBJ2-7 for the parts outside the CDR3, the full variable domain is EAEVAQSPRYKITEKSQAVAFWCDPISGHATLYWYRQILGQGPELLVQFQDESVVDDSQLPKDRFSAERLKGVDSTLKIQPAELGDSAMYLCASSQDRVYYEQYFGPGTRLTVT.

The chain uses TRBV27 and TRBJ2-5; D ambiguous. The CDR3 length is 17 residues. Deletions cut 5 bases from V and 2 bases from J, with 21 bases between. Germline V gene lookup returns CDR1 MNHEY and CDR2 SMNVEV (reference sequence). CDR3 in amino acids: CASSPLFVDASQETQYF. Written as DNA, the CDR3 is TGTGCCAGCAGTCCCCTATTCGTCGACGCTTCACAAGAGACCCAGTACTTC.

The CDR3 nucleotides are TGTGCCAGCAGACCCCGACAGGGTAGCGCTGAAGCTTTCTTT. Protein: CASRPRQGSAEAFF. The V and J genes are TRBV7-2 and TRBJ1-1; 7 bases line up with TRBD1. This CDR3 spans 14 amino acids. The germline V gene encodes CDR1 SGHTA and CDR2 FQGNSA. V trimming: 6 bases; J trimming: 6 bases; junction bases outside the gene matches: 10. The complete variable domain, with remaining parts taken from reference TRBV7-2 and TRBJ1-1, reads GAGVSQSPSNKVTEKGKDVELRCDPISGHTALYWYRQSLGQGLEFLIYFQGNSAPDKSGLPSDRFSAERTGGSVSTLTIQRTQQEDSAVYLCASRPRQGSAEAFFGQGTRLTVV.

CDR3 DNA sequence: TGCGGATGCAACGCACCGGGCACAGATACGCAGTATTTT. This sequence encodes CGCNAPGTDTQYF. V usage is TRBV20-1 and J usage is TRBJ2-3; D unresolved. The CDR3 runs 13 residues. Germline assignment: CDR1 DFQATT and CDR2 SNEGSKA (reference sequence).

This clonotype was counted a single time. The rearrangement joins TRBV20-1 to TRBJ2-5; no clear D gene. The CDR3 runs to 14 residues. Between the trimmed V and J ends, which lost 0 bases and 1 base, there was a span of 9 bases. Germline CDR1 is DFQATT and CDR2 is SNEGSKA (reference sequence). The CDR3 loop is CSARERAGQETQYF. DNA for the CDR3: TGCAGTGCTAGAGAGCGCGCCGGCCAAGAGACCCAGTACTTC.